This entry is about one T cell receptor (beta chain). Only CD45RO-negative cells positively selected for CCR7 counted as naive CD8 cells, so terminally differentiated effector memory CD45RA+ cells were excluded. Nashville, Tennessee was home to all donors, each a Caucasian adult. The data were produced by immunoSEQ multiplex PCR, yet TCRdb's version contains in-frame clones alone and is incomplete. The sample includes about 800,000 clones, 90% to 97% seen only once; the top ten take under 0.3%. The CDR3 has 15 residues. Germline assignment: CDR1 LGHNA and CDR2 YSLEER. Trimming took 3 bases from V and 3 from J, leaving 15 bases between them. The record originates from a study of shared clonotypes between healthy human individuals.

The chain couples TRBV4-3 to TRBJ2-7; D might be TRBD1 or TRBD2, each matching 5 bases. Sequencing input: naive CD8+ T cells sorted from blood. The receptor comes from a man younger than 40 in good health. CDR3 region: CASSHYRDESYEQYF. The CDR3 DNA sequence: TGCGCCAGCAGCCACTACCGGGACGAAAGCTACGAGCAGTACTTC.